Described below is a single T cell receptor beta chain sequence and its context. Its antigen remains unknown. This record comes from a study of cytomegalovirus exposure and HLA in healthy donors. General observations from the study: Among TCR beta chains, those listed as cytomegalovirus-associated numbered 164.

The PCR contained 60 Vbeta and 13 Jbeta primers. Repertoires were generated with immunoSEQ multiplex PCR, while TCRdb's copy carries only in-frame clones and drops some. Here the sample spans 170,000 or so clones, roughly four fifths being singletons. Losses at the gene ends were 4 bases for V and 0 bases for J; bases not matched to a gene: 7. The CDR3 length is 16 residues. Germline V lookup: CDR1 SGHDT, CDR2 YYEEEE. The rearrangement links TRBV5-6 to TRBJ1-5, with TRBD1 matching over 7 bases. This TCR derives from a girl aged 10-17 years in good health and CMV-seropositive. The material sequenced was PBMCs. The CDR3 DNA reads as TGTGCCAGCAGCCTCGGGGACAGCCATAGCAATCAGCCCCAGCATTTT. This gives the protein CASSLGDSHSNQPQHF.